This T cell receptor beta chain appears in the sequencing data of a study of shared clonotypes between healthy human individuals. Study-level background: Each donor had three CD4 naive, three CD4 memory, two CD8 naive and one CD8 memory plate. Points from the study as a whole: Tissue TCR repertoires likely differ from these blood-only repertoires.

It was across several immunoSEQ plates that each subset's genomic DNA was evenly split. Method: immunoSEQ multiplex PCR; TCRdb's copy keeps in-frame clones and lacks some. Found here are more than 850,000 clones, around three quarters of them singletons; the top ten hold under 0.65%. Concerning this clone itself: The antigen is unknown. Different DNA sequences within this sample yield the same CDR3.

This CDR3 has 13 residues. Trimming removed 6 bases at V and 1 base at J, with 9 bases between. The germline gives CDR1 MDHEN, CDR2 SYDVKM. This receptor was taken from a man aged 18 to 30 in good health. Some clones in this sample may be carry-over from other donors' samples. The chain carries TRBV28 and TRBJ2-5, with unresolved D. The sample consisted of memory CD4+ T cells from PBMCs. The sample's subset: CD45RA-negative fraction. The DNA for the CDR3 is TGTGCCAGCAGCCCTCCCGGCCAAGAGACCCAGTACTTC. It codes for CASSPPGQETQYF.